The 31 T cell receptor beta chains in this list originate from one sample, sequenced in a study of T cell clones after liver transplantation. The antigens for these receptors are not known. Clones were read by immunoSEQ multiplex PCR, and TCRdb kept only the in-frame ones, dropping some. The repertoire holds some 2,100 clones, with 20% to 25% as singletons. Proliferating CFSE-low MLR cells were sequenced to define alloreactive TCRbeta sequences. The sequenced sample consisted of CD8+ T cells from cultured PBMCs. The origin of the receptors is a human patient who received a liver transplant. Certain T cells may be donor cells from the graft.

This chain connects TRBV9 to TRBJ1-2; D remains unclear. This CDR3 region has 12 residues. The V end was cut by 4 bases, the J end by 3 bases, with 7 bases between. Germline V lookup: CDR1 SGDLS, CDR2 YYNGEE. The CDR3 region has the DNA TGTGCCAGCAGCCTGGGAGACTATGGCTACACCTTC. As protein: CASSLGDYGYTF.

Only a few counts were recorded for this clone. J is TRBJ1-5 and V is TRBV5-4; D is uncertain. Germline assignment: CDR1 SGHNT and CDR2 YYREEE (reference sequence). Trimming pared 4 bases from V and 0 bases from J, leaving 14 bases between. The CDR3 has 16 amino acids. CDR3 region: CASSRTDGDSNQPQHF. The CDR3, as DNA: TGTGCCAGCAGCCGCACGGACGGAGATAGCAATCAGCCCCAGCATTTT.

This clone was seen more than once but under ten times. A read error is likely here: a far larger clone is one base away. CDR3 sequence: CASGAYEQYF. CDR3 bases: TGTGCCAGCGGGGCCTACGAGCAGTACTTC. The chain combines TRBV7-6 with TRBJ2-7; D unclear. With 8 bases removed from V and 2 bases from J, the gap between germline ends came to 4 bases. Per the germline V gene, CDR1 is SGHVS and CDR2 is FNYEAQ. The CDR3 has 10 amino acids.

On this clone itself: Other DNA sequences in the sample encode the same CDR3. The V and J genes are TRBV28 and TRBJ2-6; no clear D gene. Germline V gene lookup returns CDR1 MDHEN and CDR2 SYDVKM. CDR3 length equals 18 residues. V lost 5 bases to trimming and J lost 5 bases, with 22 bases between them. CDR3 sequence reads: CASSPDNLTQSRANVLTF. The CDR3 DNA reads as TGTGCCAGCAGTCCAGACAATTTGACACAAAGTCGGGCCAACGTCCTGACTTTC.

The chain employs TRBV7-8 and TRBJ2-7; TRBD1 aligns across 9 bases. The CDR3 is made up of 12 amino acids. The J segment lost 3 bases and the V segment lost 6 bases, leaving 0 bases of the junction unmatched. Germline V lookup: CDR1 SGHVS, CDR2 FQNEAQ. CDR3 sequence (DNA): TGTGCCAGCAGGGACAGGGGCTACGAGCAGTACTTC. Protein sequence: CASRDRGYEQYF.

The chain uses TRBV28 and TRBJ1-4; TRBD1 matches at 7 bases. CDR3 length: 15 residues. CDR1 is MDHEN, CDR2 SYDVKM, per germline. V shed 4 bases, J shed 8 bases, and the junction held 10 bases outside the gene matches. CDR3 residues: CASSSYRGGEEKLFF. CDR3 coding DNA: TGTGCCAGCAGTTCATACAGGGGAGGTGAGGAAAAACTGTTTTTT.

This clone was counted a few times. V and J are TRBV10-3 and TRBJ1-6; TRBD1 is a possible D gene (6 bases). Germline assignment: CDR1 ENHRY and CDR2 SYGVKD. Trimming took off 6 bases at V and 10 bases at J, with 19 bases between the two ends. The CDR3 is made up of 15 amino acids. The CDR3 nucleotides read TGTGCCATCAGCCTAGGGGGGGAGAGAGGGTCACCCCTCCACTTT. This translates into CAISLGGERGSPLHF.

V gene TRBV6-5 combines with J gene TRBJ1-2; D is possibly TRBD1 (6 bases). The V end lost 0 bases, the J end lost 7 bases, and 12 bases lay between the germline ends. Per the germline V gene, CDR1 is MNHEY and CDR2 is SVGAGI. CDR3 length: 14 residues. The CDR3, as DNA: TGTGCCAGCAGTTACTCGGAGGGGGTAGCTGGCTACACCTTC. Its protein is CASSYSEGVAGYTF.

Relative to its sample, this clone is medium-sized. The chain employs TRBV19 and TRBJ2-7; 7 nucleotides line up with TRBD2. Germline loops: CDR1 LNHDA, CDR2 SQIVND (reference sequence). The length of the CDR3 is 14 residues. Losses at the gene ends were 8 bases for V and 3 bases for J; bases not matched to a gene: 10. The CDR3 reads CASASASGGYEQYF. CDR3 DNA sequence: TGTGCCAGTGCCTCGGCTAGCGGAGGCTACGAGCAGTACTTC.

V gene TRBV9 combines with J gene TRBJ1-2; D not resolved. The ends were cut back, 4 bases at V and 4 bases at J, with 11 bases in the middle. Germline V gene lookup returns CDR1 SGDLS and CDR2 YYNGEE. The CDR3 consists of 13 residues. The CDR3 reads CASSPRGIYGYTF. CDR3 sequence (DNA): TGTGCCAGCAGCCCTCGGGGTATCTATGGCTACACCTTC.

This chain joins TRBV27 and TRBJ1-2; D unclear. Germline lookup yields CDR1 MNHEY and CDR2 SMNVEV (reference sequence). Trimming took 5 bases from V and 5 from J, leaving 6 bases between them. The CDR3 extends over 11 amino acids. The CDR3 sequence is CASSPGYGYTF. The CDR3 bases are TGTGCCAGCAGTCCCGGGTATGGCTACACCTTC.

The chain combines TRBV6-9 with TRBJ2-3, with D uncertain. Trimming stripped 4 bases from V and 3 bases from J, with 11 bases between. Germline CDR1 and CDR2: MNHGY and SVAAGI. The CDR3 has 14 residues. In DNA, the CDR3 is TGTGCCAGCAGTTCTCCGGGTGCAACAGATACGCAGTATTTT. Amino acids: CASSSPGATDTQYF.

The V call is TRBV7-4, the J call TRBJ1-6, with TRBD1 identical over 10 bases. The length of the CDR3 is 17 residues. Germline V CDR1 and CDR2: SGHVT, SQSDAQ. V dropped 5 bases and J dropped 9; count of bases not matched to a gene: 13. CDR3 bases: TGTGCCAGCAGCCCGGTTGGAGGGACAGGGGACAGTTCACCCCTCCACTTT. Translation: CASSPVGGTGDSSPLHF. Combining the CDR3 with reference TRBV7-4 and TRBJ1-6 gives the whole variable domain GAGVSQSPRYKVAKRGRDVALRCDSISGHVTLYWYRQTLGQGSEVLTYSQSDAQRDKSGRPSGRFSAERPERSVSTLKIQRTEQGDSAVYLCASSPVGGTGDSSPLHFGNGTRLTVT.

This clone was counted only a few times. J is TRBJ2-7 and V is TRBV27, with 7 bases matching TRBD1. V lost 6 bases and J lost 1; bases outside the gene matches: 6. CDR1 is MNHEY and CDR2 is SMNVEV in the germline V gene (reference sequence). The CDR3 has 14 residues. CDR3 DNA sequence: TGTGCCAGCAGCCCCCAGACAGGGTCCTACGAGCAGTACTTC. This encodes CASSPQTGSYEQYF.

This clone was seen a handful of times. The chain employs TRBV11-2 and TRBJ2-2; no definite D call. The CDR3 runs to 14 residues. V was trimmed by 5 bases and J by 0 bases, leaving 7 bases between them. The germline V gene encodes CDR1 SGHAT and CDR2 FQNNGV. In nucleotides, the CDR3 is TGTGCCAGCAGCAGGCTAACGAACACCGGGGAGCTGTTTTTT. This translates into CASSRLTNTGELFF.

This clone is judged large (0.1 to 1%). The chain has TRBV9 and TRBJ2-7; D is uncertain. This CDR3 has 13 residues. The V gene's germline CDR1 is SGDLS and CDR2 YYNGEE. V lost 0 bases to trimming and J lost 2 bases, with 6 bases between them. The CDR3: CASSVDTPYEQYF. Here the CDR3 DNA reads TGTGCCAGCAGCGTAGATACACCCTACGAGCAGTACTTC. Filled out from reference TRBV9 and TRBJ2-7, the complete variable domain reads DSGVTQTPKHLITATGQRVTLRCSPRSGDLSVYWYQQSLDQGLQFLIQYYNGEERAKGNILERFSAQQFPDLHSELNLSSLELGDSALYFCASSVDTPYEQYFGPGTRLTVT.

CDR3 residues: CASALGSLNTEAFF. The CDR3 DNA reads as TGTGCCAGCGCCCTGGGGAGCTTGAACACTGAAGCTTTCTTT. The chain employs TRBV6-1 and TRBJ1-1; D gene uncertain. V was pared by 8 bases and J by 0 bases, with 13 bases between. The CDR3 covers 14 residues. CDR1 and CDR2 (germline): MNHNS, SASEGT.

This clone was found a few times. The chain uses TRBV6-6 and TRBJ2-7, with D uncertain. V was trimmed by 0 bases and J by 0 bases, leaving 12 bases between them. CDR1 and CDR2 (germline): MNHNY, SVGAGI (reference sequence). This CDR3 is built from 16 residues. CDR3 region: CASSYSGTSISYEQYF. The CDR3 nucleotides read TGTGCCAGCAGTTACTCTGGCACCAGCATCTCCTACGAGCAGTACTTC.

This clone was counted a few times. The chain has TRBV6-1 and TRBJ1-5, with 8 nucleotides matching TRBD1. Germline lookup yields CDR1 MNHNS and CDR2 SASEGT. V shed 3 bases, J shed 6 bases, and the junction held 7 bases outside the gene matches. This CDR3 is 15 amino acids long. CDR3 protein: CASSEQQGGPQPQHF. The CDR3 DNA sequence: TGTGCCAGCAGTGAGCAACAGGGGGGACCTCAGCCCCAGCATTTT.

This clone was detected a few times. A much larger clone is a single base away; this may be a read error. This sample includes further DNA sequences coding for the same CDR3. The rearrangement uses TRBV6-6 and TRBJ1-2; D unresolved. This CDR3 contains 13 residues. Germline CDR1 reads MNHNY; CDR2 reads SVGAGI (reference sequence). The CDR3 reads CASPEHPNYGYTF. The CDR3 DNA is TGCGCCAGCCCCGAGCATCCCAACTATGGCTACACCTTC.

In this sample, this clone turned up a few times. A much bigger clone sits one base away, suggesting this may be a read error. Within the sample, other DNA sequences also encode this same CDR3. CDR3 protein: CASSQDRTKSYEQYF. The DNA for the CDR3 is TGCGCCAGCAGCCAAGATCGCACGAAATCCTACGAGCAGTACTTC. The chain employs TRBV4-1 and TRBJ2-7; D gene unclear. CDR3 length: 15 amino acids. Trimming stripped 0 bases from V and 1 base from J, with 10 bases between. The V gene's germline CDR1 is MGHRA and CDR2 YSYEKL.

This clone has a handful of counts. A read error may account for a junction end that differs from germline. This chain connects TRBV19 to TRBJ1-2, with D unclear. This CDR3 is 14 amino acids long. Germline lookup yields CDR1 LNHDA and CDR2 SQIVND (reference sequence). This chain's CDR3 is CASSISTGNSGYTF. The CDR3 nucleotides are TGTGCCAGTAGTATTTCGACCGGGAACTCTGGCTACACCTTC.

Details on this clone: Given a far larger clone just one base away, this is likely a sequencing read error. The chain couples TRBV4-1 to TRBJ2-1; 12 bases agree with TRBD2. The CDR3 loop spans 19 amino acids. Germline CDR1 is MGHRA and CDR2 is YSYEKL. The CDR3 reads CASSQARASGRGAYTEQFF. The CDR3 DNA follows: TGCGCCAGCAGCCAAGCCAGGGCTAGCGGGAGGGGCGCCTACACTGAGCAGTTCTTC.

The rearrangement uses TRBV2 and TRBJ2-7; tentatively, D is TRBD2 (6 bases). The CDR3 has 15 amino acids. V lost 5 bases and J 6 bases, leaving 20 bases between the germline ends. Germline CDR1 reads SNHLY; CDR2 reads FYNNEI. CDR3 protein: CASSYTGTVGGEQYF. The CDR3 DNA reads TGTGCCAGCAGTTATACCGGGACCGTGGGGGGCGAGCAGTACTTC. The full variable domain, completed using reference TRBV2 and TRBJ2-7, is EPEVTQTPSHQVTQMGQEVILRCVPISNHLYFYWYRQILGQKVEFLVSFYNNEISEKSEIFDDQFSVERPDGSNFTLKIRSTKLEDSAMYFCASSYTGTVGGEQYFGPGTRLTVT.

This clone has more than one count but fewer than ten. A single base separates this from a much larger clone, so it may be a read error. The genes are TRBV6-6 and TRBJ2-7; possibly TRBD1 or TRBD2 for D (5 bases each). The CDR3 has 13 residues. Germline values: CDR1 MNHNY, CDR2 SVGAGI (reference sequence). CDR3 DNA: TGTGCCATCAGTTACGGGGCTACCTACGAGCAGTACTTC. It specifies CAISYGATYEQYF.

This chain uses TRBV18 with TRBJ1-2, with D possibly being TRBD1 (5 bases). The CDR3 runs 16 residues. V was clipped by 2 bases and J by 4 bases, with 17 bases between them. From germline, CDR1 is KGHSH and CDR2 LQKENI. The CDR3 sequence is CASSPSLGEGSYGYTF. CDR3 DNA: TGTGCCAGCTCACCATCTTTAGGGGAAGGGTCCTATGGCTACACCTTC.

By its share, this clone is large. DNA of the CDR3: TGTGCCAGCAGTTTCCTCCCCGCAGGATCCTACAATGAGCAGTTCTTC. It encodes CASSFLPAGSYNEQFF. The chain recombines TRBV27 with TRBJ2-1; D gene uncertain. Germline CDR1 and CDR2: MNHEY and SMNVEV (reference sequence). The CDR3 spans 16 residues. Trimming cost V 3 bases and J 1 base, with 13 bases left between them.

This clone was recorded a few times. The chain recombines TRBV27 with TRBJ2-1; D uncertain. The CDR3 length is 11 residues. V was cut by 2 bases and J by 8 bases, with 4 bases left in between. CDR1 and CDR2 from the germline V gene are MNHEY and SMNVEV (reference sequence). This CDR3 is CASSLGYEQFF. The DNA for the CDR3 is TGTGCCAGCAGTTTAGGTTATGAGCAGTTCTTC.

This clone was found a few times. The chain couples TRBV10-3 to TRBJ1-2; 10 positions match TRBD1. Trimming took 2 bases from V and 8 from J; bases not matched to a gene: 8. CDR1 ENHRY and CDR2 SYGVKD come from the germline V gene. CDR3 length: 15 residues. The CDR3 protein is CAISEPRQGAWGYTF. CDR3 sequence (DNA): TGTGCCATCAGTGAGCCCAGACAGGGGGCCTGGGGCTACACCTTC.

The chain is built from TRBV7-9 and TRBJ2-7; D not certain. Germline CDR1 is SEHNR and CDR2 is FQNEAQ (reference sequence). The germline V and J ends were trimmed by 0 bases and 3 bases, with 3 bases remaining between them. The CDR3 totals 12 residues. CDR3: CASSLAVYEQYF. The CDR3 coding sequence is TGTGCCAGCAGCTTAGCTGTCTACGAGCAGTACTTC.

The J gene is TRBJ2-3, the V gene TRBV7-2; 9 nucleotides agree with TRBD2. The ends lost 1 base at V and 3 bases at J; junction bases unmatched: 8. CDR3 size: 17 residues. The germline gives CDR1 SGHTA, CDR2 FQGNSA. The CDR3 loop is CASSLGGGAGSTDTQYF. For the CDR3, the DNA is TGTGCCAGCAGCTTAGGCGGGGGGGCTGGAAGTACAGATACGCAGTATTTT.